Given below is one TCR beta chain in context. Its antigen is currently unknown. Every donor contributed 8 to 10 milliliters of peripheral blood by blood draw. The sample originates from a study of blood T cells in healthy people across ages. Overall study findings and caveats: Significant beta diversity loss was already apparent by age around 40, declining roughly linearly.

The CDR3 extends over 14 amino acids. Germline V gives CDR1 MDHEN, CDR2 SYDVKM. Deletions cut 6 bases from V and 1 base from J, with 12 bases between. The second PCR ran 7 to 11 cycles with a sample-barcoded 5' primer and J-beta primers. Using its own MiXCR run on the 5' RACE reads, TCRdb lists one record per CDR3 protein. Of hundreds of thousands of distinct CDR3 sequences in the sample, roughly half were seen once. The genes are TRBV28 and TRBJ2-5; D remains unclear. Sequencing input: blood. The origin of this receptor is a woman over 75 in good health. In DNA, the CDR3 is TGTGCCAGCAGCGCCGCCCCGGCCCAAGAGACCCAGTACTTC. Its translation is CASSAAPAQETQYF.